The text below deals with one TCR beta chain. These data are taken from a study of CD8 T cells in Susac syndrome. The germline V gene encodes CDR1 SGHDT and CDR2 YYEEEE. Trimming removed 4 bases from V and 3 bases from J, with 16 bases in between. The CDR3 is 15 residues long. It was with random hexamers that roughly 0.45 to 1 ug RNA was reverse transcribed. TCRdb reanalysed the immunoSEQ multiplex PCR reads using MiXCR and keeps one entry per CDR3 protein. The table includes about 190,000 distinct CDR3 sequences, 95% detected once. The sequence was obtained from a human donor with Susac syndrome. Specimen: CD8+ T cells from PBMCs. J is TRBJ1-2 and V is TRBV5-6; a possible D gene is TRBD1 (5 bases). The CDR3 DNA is TGTGCCAGCAGCCCAGGGCGGGCAGGGCACTATGGCTACACCTTC. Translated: CASSPGRAGHYGYTF. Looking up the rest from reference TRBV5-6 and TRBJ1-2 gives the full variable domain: DAGVTQSPTHLIKTRGQQVTLRCSPKSGHDTVSWYQQALGQGPQFIFQYYEEEERQRGNFPDRFSGHQFPNYSSELNVNALLLGDSALYLCASSPGRAGHYGYTFGSGTRLTVV.